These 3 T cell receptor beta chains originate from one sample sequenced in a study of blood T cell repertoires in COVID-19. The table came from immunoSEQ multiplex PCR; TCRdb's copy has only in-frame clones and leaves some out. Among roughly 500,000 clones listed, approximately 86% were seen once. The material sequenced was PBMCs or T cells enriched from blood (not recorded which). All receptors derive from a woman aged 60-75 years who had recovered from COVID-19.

CDR3 region: CASRRQGGRGYTF. In DNA form, the CDR3 reads TGTGCCAGCAGGCGACAGGGAGGAAGGGGCTACACCTTC. The chain employs TRBV6-5 and TRBJ1-2; the match to TRBD1 covers 7 bases. The germline CDR1 and CDR2 sequences are MNHEY and SVGAGI. With V trimmed by 6 bases and J by 8 bases, 9 bases remained unmatched. The CDR3 runs to 13 residues.

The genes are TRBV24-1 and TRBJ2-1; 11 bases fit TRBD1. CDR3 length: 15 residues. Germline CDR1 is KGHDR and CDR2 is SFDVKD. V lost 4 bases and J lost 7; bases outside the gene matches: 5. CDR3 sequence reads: CATSDRTGGLNEQFF. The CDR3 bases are TGTGCCACCAGTGACCGGACAGGGGGCTTGAATGAGCAGTTCTTC.

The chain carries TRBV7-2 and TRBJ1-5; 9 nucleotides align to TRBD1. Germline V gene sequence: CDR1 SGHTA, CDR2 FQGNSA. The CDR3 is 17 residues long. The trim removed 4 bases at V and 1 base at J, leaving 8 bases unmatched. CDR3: CASSSYRGLRSNQPQHF. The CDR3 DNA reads TGTGCCAGCAGCTCATACAGGGGGCTGCGGAGCAATCAGCCCCAGCATTTT. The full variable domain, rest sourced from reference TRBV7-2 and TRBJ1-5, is GAGVSQSPSNKVTEKGKDVELRCDPISGHTALYWYRQSLGQGLEFLIYFQGNSAPDKSGLPSDRFSAERTGGSVSTLTIQRTQQEDSAVYLCASSSYRGLRSNQPQHFGDGTRLSIL.